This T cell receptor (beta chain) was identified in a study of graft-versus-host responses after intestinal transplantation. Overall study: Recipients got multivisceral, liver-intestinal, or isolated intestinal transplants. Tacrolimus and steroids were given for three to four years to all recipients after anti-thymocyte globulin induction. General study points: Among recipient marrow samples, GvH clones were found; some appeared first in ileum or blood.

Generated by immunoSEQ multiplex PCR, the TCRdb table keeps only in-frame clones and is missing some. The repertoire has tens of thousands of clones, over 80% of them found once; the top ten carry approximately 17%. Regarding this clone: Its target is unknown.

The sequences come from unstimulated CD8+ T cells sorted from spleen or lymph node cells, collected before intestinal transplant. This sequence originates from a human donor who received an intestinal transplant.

The CDR3 sequence is CATSREDRAQETQYF. CDR3 nucleotides: TGTGCCACCAGCAGGGAAGACAGGGCTCAAGAGACCCAGTACTTC. This sequence joins TRBV15 and TRBJ2-5; 7 bases fit TRBD1. Trimming at V came to 3 bases and at J to 2 bases, leaving 6 bases not matched to a gene. The CDR3 is made up of 15 amino acids. Germline lookup yields CDR1 LNHNV and CDR2 YYDKDF (reference sequence).